This section outlines one T cell receptor (beta chain) sequence together with its context. A single base separates this from a much larger clone, so it may be a read error. The tissue used was unsorted bulk material of about 17-33 mg. RNA and DNA were co-extracted from it with the AllPrep DNA/RNA mini kit. For each tumor, five separate regions were sampled. These data originate in a study of tumor-infiltrating lymphocytes in primary liver carcinoma. Study at large: Samples yielded about 3.65 to 7.5 million productive TCRbeta reads, similar across tissue types.

TCR beta cDNA was made from 400 to 600 ng total RNA with a constant-region primer. Slightly modified ARM-PCR, run as three nested multiplex PCR rounds, produced the TCR beta libraries. TRBV1-TRBV30 forward primers paired with a C-beta reverse primer drove the first two PCR rounds, about 11 cycles each. TCRdb re-analysed the multiplex PCR reads in MiXCR, keeping a single row per CDR3 protein. The repertoire holds approximately 190,000 distinct CDR3 sequences, around four fifths seen once, with around 18% in the top ten. Trimming shortened V by 3 bases and J by 2 bases, and 15 bases separated the two germline ends. The CDR3 length is 15 residues. In germline, CDR1 is SGHNT, CDR2 YYREEE (reference sequence).

Input material: tumor tissue from primary liver carcinoma. The origin of this receptor is a man between 35 and 55 years old with primary liver carcinoma and hepatitis B virus infection. This sequence joins TRBV5-4 and TRBJ2-7; no clear D gene. The CDR3 sequence: CASSSTNGLTYEQYF. The DNA for the CDR3 is TGTGCCAGCAGCTCTACTAACGGGCTTACCTACGAGCAGTACTTC.